A single sample gave rise to the 13 T cell receptor beta chains below, sequenced in a study of shared clonotypes between healthy human individuals. TCRdb keeps only in-frame clones here, not all; method: immunoSEQ multiplex PCR. The sample gives 2 million to 3 million clones, approximately 92% of which show up once; over 0.12% is in the top ten. Sequencing was performed on naive CD4+ T cells sorted from blood. Subset reported: CD45RA+ positively selected. These receptors originate from a man younger than 30 in good health.

In nucleotides, the CDR3 is TGTGCCAGCTCAGTACAGGGACCGACCCAGCCCCAGCATTTT. Translation gives CASSVQGPTQPQHF. This chain connects TRBV18 to TRBJ1-5, with TRBD1 as a possible D gene (6 bases). Germline loops: CDR1 KGHSH, CDR2 LQKENI. The CDR3 extends over 14 amino acids. Trimming pared 5 bases from V and 7 bases from J, leaving 15 bases between. Drawing the rest from reference TRBV18 and TRBJ1-5, the complete variable domain is NAGVMQNPRHLVRRRGQEARLRCSPMKGHSHVYWYRQLPEEGLKFMVYLQKENIIDESGMPKERFSAEFPKEGPSILRIQQVVRGDSAAYFCASSVQGPTQPQHFGDGTRLSIL.

The V and J genes are TRBV11-2 and TRBJ1-2; D is possibly TRBD1 (5 bases). With 1 base removed from V and 4 bases from J, the gap between germline ends came to 7 bases. CDR1 is SGHAT, CDR2 FQNNGV, per germline. The CDR3 runs 13 residues. CDR3 protein: CASSLGTFYGYTF. In nucleotides, the CDR3 is TGTGCCAGCAGCTTAGGGACATTCTATGGCTACACCTTC.

This rearrangement joins TRBV6-6 to TRBJ1-5; 9 nucleotides align to TRBD1. The germline V gene encodes CDR1 MNHNY and CDR2 SVGAGI (reference sequence). The CDR3 extends over 14 amino acids. The J segment lost 9 bases and the V segment lost 6 bases, leaving 9 bases of the junction unmatched. DNA for the CDR3: TGTGCCAGCAGCCTCGGACAGGGGTGGGGGCCCCAGCATTTT. Amino acid sequence: CASSLGQGWGPQHF.

The chain employs TRBV11-2 and TRBJ2-3; 9 bases map to TRBD2. The V gene's germline CDR1 is SGHAT and CDR2 FQNNGV. With V trimmed by 7 bases and J by 8 bases, 13 bases remained unmatched. CDR3 length: 15 residues. The CDR3 loop reads CASTGDGTSLSTQYF. The CDR3 DNA sequence: TGTGCCAGCACGGGGGACGGGACTAGCCTTAGTACGCAGTATTTT.

This clone was picked up one time. The chain carries TRBV10-3 and TRBJ1-5, with D uncertain. The CDR3 is 14 residues long. Germline V lookup: CDR1 ENHRY, CDR2 SYGVKD. The V and J ends lost 8 bases and 1 base respectively, with 12 bases between them. CDR3 loop: CAISPEPSNQPQHF. DNA for the CDR3: TGTGCCATCTCCCCGGAACCAAGCAATCAGCCCCAGCATTTT.

The chain combines TRBV18 with TRBJ2-7, with 12 bases aligning to TRBD2. There are 17 residues in the CDR3. With V trimmed by 2 bases and J by 2 bases, 7 bases remained unmatched. Germline V gene data show CDR1 as KGHSH and CDR2 as LQKENI. The CDR3 sequence is CASSPYTGLAGTYEQYF. In nucleotides, the CDR3 is TGTGCCAGCTCACCATATACGGGACTAGCGGGTACCTACGAGCAGTACTTC.

The chain uses TRBV5-1 and TRBJ1-4; maybe TRBD1 (5 bases). The V and J ends lost 6 bases and 10 bases respectively, with 19 bases between them. The CDR3 has 14 residues. Looked up from germline, CDR1 is SGHRS and CDR2 is YFSETQ. The CDR3 coding sequence is TGCGCCAGCATAGACAGCCCGAATGGGGGAAAACTGTTTTTT. Amino acid sequence: CASIDSPNGGKLFF.

The chain links TRBV5-8 to TRBJ2-5; D unclear. Germline lookup yields CDR1 SGHTS and CDR2 YDEGEE. Trimming cost V 4 bases and J 7 bases, with 11 bases left between them. The CDR3 has 12 amino acids. The CDR3 nucleotides are TGTGCCAGCAGCCCATCTAAGGGGACCCAGTACTTC. This encodes CASSPSKGTQYF.

This clone was seen a single time. The rearrangement joins TRBV6-4 to TRBJ2-3; 8 bases map to TRBD2. Germline CDR1 MRHNA, CDR2 SNTAGT. The CDR3 is 15 residues long. V shed 8 bases and J 4 bases; nucleotides not matched to a gene: 11. CDR3 loop: CASALGGGPPDTQYF. The CDR3 DNA is TGTGCCAGCGCCCTCGGCGGGGGGCCCCCAGATACGCAGTATTTT.

The rearrangement uses TRBV5-1 and TRBJ2-7, with no clear D. The CDR3 length is 14 residues. Germline CDR1 and CDR2: SGHRS and YFSETQ. With 4 bases removed from V and 3 bases from J, the gap between germline ends came to 14 bases. The chain's CDR3 is CASSMTGGYYEQYF. In DNA form, the CDR3 reads TGCGCCAGCAGCATGACGGGCGGATACTACGAGCAGTACTTC. Complete variable domain (other parts from reference TRBV5-1 and TRBJ2-7): KAGVTQTPRYLIKTRGQQVTLSCSPISGHRSVSWYQQTPGQGLQFLFEYFSETQRNKGNFPGRFSGRQFSNSRSEMNVSTLELGDSALYLCASSMTGGYYEQYFGPGTRLTVT.

The chain carries TRBV19 and TRBJ1-1; 8 nucleotides line up with TRBD1. The CDR3 contains 15 residues. Trimming at V came to 4 bases and at J to 5 bases, leaving 9 bases not matched to a gene. Germline loops: CDR1 LNHDA, CDR2 SQIVND (reference sequence). The CDR3 region is CASSTHGQGRTEAFF. The CDR3 DNA reads TGTGCCAGTAGTACCCACGGACAGGGTAGGACTGAAGCTTTCTTT. Full variable domain (rest looked up from reference TRBV19 and TRBJ1-1): DGGITQSPKYLFRKEGQNVTLSCEQNLNHDAMYWYRQDPGQGLRLIYYSQIVNDFQKGDIAEGYSVSREKKESFPLTVTSAQKNPTAFYLCASSTHGQGRTEAFFGQGTRLTVV.

This chain joins TRBV4-3 and TRBJ2-1; 7 positions agree with TRBD1. The CDR3 has 15 residues. Per the germline V gene, CDR1 is LGHNA and CDR2 is YSLEER. The V gene end was trimmed by 0 bases and the J gene end by 15 bases; junction bases not matched to a gene: 14. The CDR3 loop reads CASSQDGRGPGHPFF. CDR3 coding DNA: TGCGCCAGCAGCCAAGATGGTAGGGGGCCGGGACACCCGTTCTTC.

The chain links TRBV6-5 to TRBJ2-5, with D perhaps TRBD1 (7 bases). The CDR3 consists of 15 residues. With 7 bases removed from V and 7 bases from J, the gap between germline ends came to 22 bases. Germline CDR1 and CDR2: MNHEY and SVGAGI. CDR3: CASTQGDLIFGTQYF. Written as DNA, the CDR3 is TGTGCCAGCACCCAGGGGGACTTAATATTCGGGACCCAGTACTTC.